A single sample gave rise to the 32 T cell receptor beta chains below, sequenced in a study of control samples from healthy donors and cancer patients. Sequenced by immunoSEQ multiplex PCR; TCRdb stores in-frame clones only, minus some. The table lists about 150,000 clones, around 95% of them singletons. The sample was blood. Every receptor here comes from a middle-aged man in good health.

J is TRBJ2-7 and V is TRBV7-9; TRBD2 matches 7 bases. The V segment lost 6 bases and the J segment 0 bases; nucleotides outside the gene matches: 8. The CDR3 has 15 amino acids. The germline gives CDR1 SEHNR, CDR2 FQNEAQ (reference sequence). CDR3 coding DNA: TGTGCCAGCAGTTCAGCGGGGAGGAGCTCCTACGAGCAGTACTTC. This sequence encodes CASSSAGRSSYEQYF.

The CDR3 DNA is TGTGCCAGTAGTATTGGCTGGGACTATGGCTACACCTTC. Its translation is CASSIGWDYGYTF. The genes are TRBV19 and TRBJ1-2; D not certain. The CDR3 length is 13 residues. The germline V and J ends were trimmed by 3 bases and 3 bases, with 8 bases remaining between them. CDR1 and CDR2 from the germline V gene are LNHDA and SQIVND (reference sequence).

The chain uses TRBV10-3 and TRBJ1-4, with D unclear. Germline-derived CDR1 and CDR2 are ENHRY and SYGVKD. V lost 3 bases, J lost 6 bases, and 8 bases lay in between. The CDR3 loop spans 13 amino acids. For the CDR3, the DNA is TGTGCCATCAGTGACCGGGCCTATGAAAAACTGTTTTTT. It codes for CAISDRAYEKLFF.

The chain recombines TRBV19 with TRBJ1-2; D ambiguous. The germline V gene encodes CDR1 LNHDA and CDR2 SQIVND (reference sequence). The CDR3 is made up of 17 amino acids. The V gene lost 3 bases and the J gene lost 1 base, with 18 bases spanning the gap. The CDR3 region is CASSIREPHSLNYGYTF. DNA of the CDR3: TGTGCCAGTAGTATTCGGGAGCCCCATAGCCTTAACTATGGCTACACCTTC.

The chain is built from TRBV9 and TRBJ2-2, with a possible D match to TRBD2 (6 bases). CDR1 is SGDLS and CDR2 is YYNGEE in the germline V gene. The V end was cut by 3 bases, the J end by 6 bases, with 12 bases between. The CDR3 runs to 14 residues. The CDR3 coding sequence is TGTGCCAGCAGCGCCGTGTGGGGGGCCGGGGAGCTGTTTTTT. Its translation is CASSAVWGAGELFF.

This clone was counted a single time. The chain carries TRBV7-6 and TRBJ1-6; the D is unclear. The V gene lost 1 base and the J gene lost 6 bases, with 10 bases spanning the gap. This CDR3 is 15 amino acids long. From germline, CDR1 is SGHVS and CDR2 FNYEAQ. The CDR3 sequence: CASSLEGRPNSPLHF. The CDR3 nucleotides are TGTGCCAGCAGCTTAGAAGGGCGGCCTAATTCACCCCTCCACTTT.

This clone was picked up one time. The chain links TRBV5-4 to TRBJ1-5; TRBD1 is a possible D gene (5 bases). Trimming removed 4 bases from V and 4 bases from J, with 9 bases in between. The CDR3 totals 13 residues. The germline V gene encodes CDR1 SGHNT and CDR2 YYREEE (reference sequence). The CDR3 loop is CASSRTPNQPQHF. The CDR3, as DNA: TGTGCCAGCAGCCGGACACCTAATCAGCCCCAGCATTTT.

This clone was seen only once. The chain has TRBV7-9 and TRBJ2-2; 13 bases are shared with TRBD2. The CDR3 is 15 residues long. V was pared by 5 bases and J by 5 bases, with 2 bases of the junction left unmatched. Germline V gene lookup returns CDR1 SEHNR and CDR2 FQNEAQ (reference sequence). The CDR3 DNA is TGTGCCAGCAGCGAGGGACTAGCGGGGACCGGGGAGCTGTTTTTT. Its translation is CASSEGLAGTGELFF.

The chain couples TRBV19 to TRBJ1-1, with a possible D match to TRBD1 (6 bases). V lost 3 bases to trimming and J lost 4 bases, with 15 bases between them. Per germline, CDR1 LNHDA and CDR2 SQIVND (reference sequence). The CDR3 extends over 15 amino acids. CDR3 DNA: TGTGCCAGTAGTATTGAGGGGACAAGGAGCACTGAAGCTTTCTTT. Its protein product is CASSIEGTRSTEAFF.

J is TRBJ1-6 and V is TRBV5-5; D gene uncertain. The CDR3 runs 17 residues. In germline, CDR1 is SGHKS, CDR2 YYEKEE (reference sequence). Trimming took off 0 bases at V and 0 bases at J, with 10 bases between the two ends. CDR3 amino acids: CASSLARRASYNSPLHF. CDR3 bases: TGTGCCAGCAGCTTGGCCAGAAGGGCCTCCTATAATTCACCCCTCCACTTT.

This chain connects TRBV6-5 to TRBJ1-1; TRBD1 might be the D (5 bases). Germline CDR1 and CDR2: MNHEY and SVGAGI. V was shortened by 7 bases and J by 7 bases, with 13 bases between the two germline ends. The CDR3 is 12 residues long. The CDR3 protein is CASMGGHYEAFF. CDR3 in DNA: TGTGCCAGCATGGGCGGACACTATGAAGCTTTCTTT.

This sequence joins TRBV4-2 and TRBJ2-2; the match to TRBD2 covers 8 bases. The germline CDR1 and CDR2 sequences are LGHNA and YNFKEQ. V lost 1 base, J lost 1 base, and 2 bases stayed unmatched. The CDR3 contains 16 residues. Here the CDR3 reads CASSQVAGLNTGELFF. As DNA, the CDR3 is TGTGCCAGCAGCCAAGTAGCGGGGCTGAACACCGGGGAGCTGTTTTTT.

This chain uses TRBV6-2 or TRBV6-3 with TRBJ1-5; TRBD1 aligns across 9 bases. Germline V gives CDR1 MNHEY, CDR2 SVGEGT. V shed 2 bases and J 13 bases; nucleotides not matched to a gene: 3. This CDR3 is built from 12 residues. The CDR3 coding sequence is TGTGCCAGCAGTTACCCGGACAGGGGACAGCATTTT. It translates to CASSYPDRGQHF.

The chain employs TRBV28 and TRBJ2-7, with a tentative D call TRBD1 (6 bases). Germline V CDR1 and CDR2: MDHEN, SYDVKM. Trimming removed 6 bases from V and 3 bases from J, with 9 bases in between. CDR3 size: 12 residues. This CDR3 reads CASSLDSYEQYF. For the CDR3, the DNA is TGTGCCAGCAGCCTGGACAGCTACGAGCAGTACTTC.

The chain combines TRBV28 with TRBJ1-2, with a possible D match to TRBD1 (5 bases). V was pared by 6 bases and J by 3 bases, with 17 bases between. The germline V gene encodes CDR1 MDHEN and CDR2 SYDVKM. CDR3 length: 15 residues. The chain's CDR3 is CASRIGRVVHYGYTF. The CDR3 bases are TGTGCCAGCAGGATCGGCAGGGTAGTGCACTATGGCTACACCTTC.

The rearrangement joins TRBV4-1 to TRBJ1-5, with 11 bases that match TRBD1. The CDR3 loop spans 16 amino acids. Germline CDR1 MGHRA, CDR2 YSYEKL. The trim removed 0 bases at V and 9 bases at J, leaving 7 bases unmatched. CDR3 bases: TGCGCCAGCAGCCAAGATATGGCCGGGACAGGGGGGCCCCAGCATTTT. It translates to CASSQDMAGTGGPQHF.

CDR3 in DNA: TGTGCCAGCAGCCGGCCTAGCGGGGGGCCCCCAAGACCCCACAGATACCCCACAGATACGCAGTATTTT. Its translation: CASSRPSGGPPRPHRYPTDTQYF. The V gene is TRBV4-2, the J gene TRBJ2-3; 11 bases are a match to TRBD2. Trimming removed 4 bases from V and 2 bases from J; junction bases left unmatched: 26. This CDR3 region has 23 residues. Germline CDR1 reads LGHNA; CDR2 reads YNFKEQ.

This chain joins TRBV19 and TRBJ2-2, with D possibly TRBD1 on 5 matching bases. The germline gives CDR1 LNHDA, CDR2 SQIVND (reference sequence). V lost 1 base and J 3 bases, leaving 9 bases between the germline ends. The CDR3 has 15 residues. CDR3 nucleotide sequence: TGTGCCAGTAGTATAGCTGTGGGGCACACCGGGGAGCTGTTTTTT. Protein: CASSIAVGHTGELFF.

This clone was counted a single time. This sequence joins TRBV11-2 and TRBJ2-7; a weak D match, TRBD2 (7 bases). The CDR3 totals 15 residues. Germline V lookup: CDR1 SGHAT, CDR2 FQNNGV. V was clipped by 3 bases and J by 5 bases, with 17 bases between them. Here the CDR3 DNA reads TGTGCCAGCAGCTTTGGGAGGGGGAAGGGCCACGAGCAGTACTTC. As protein: CASSFGRGKGHEQYF.

The rearrangement links TRBV2 to TRBJ1-5; no firm D call. CDR1 is SNHLY and CDR2 is FYNNEI in the germline V gene. V lost 6 bases, J lost 4 bases, and 13 bases lay in between. The CDR3 extends over 14 amino acids. CDR3 sequence reads: CASRADSRNQPQHF. In nucleotides, the CDR3 is TGTGCCAGCAGGGCGGACTCTAGGAATCAGCCCCAGCATTTT.

This chain connects TRBV4-1 to TRBJ2-3; 8 bases fit TRBD2. CDR1 is MGHRA and CDR2 is YSYEKL in the germline V gene. Trimming removed 4 bases from V and 1 base from J; junction bases left unmatched: 1. The CDR3 runs 14 residues. The CDR3 DNA sequence: TGCGCCAGCAGCCCCGGGGGGGGCACAGATACGCAGTATTTT. Protein: CASSPGGGTDTQYF.

This rearrangement joins TRBV18 to TRBJ2-1, with TRBD2 matching over 7 bases. Germline V gives CDR1 KGHSH, CDR2 LQKENI. CDR3 length equals 15 residues. V lost 0 bases to trimming and J lost 5 bases; unmatched junction nucleotides: 4. As DNA, the CDR3 is TGTGCCAGCTCACCACCAGTCGCGGGGGACAATGAGCAGTTCTTC. Translation gives CASSPPVAGDNEQFF.

This clone is a singleton in its sample. In the same sample, other DNA sequences code for this CDR3. V usage is TRBV28 and J usage is TRBJ2-7; perhaps TRBD2 as D (7 bases). Per the germline V gene, CDR1 is MDHEN and CDR2 is SYDVKM. CDR3 length: 15 amino acids. With 8 bases removed from V and 0 bases from J, the gap between germline ends came to 17 bases. CDR3 bases: TGTGCCAGCCAAGGGGGGGTCTTGCACTCCTACGAGCAGTACTTC. This codes for CASQGGVLHSYEQYF.

This chain connects TRBV6-5 to TRBJ1-5; a weak D match, TRBD1 (5 bases). The CDR3 loop spans 14 amino acids. In germline, CDR1 is MNHEY, CDR2 SVGAGI. Deletions cut 2 bases from V and 6 bases from J, with 11 bases between. The CDR3 DNA follows: TGTGCCAGCAGTTACGATAGGGGCATTCAGCCCCAGCATTTT. This gives the protein CASSYDRGIQPQHF.

V is TRBV7-9 and J is TRBJ1-2, with D possibly TRBD1 on 5 matching bases. Per germline, CDR1 SEHNR and CDR2 FQNEAQ (reference sequence). The length of the CDR3 is 15 residues. V gave up 5 bases and J gave up 4 bases, with 17 bases separating them. CDR3 loop: CASSLGEDIRYGYTF. For the CDR3, the DNA is TGTGCCAGCAGCCTGGGCGAGGACATCCGCTATGGCTACACCTTC.

Note on this clone: Within the sample, other DNA sequences also encode this same CDR3. The chain is built from TRBV15 and TRBJ2-2, with TRBD2 identical over 7 bases. This CDR3 is built from 15 residues. CDR1 is LNHNV and CDR2 is YYDKDF in the germline V gene (reference sequence). V lost 3 bases, J lost 6 bases, and 7 bases stayed unmatched. The CDR3 sequence: CATSSWGGRAGELFF. The CDR3 DNA follows: TGTGCCACCAGCAGTTGGGGGGGTCGAGCCGGGGAGCTGTTTTTT.

CDR3: CASSLDSSVYGYTF. The CDR3 DNA reads TGTGCCAGCAGCTTGGACTCTTCGGTCTATGGCTACACCTTC. The genes are TRBV7-3 and TRBJ1-2; D remains unclear. Trimming cost V 3 bases and J 4 bases, with 12 bases left between them. The CDR3 runs to 14 residues. The germline gives CDR1 SGHTA, CDR2 FQGTGA.

V gene TRBV6-1 combines with J gene TRBJ1-5, with 10 bases that match TRBD1. J was trimmed by 7 bases and V by 3 bases; bases with no gene match: 0. This CDR3 region has 13 residues. Per the germline V gene, CDR1 is MNHNS and CDR2 is SASEGT. The CDR3 DNA reads as TGTGCCAGCAGTGAGACAGGGGGCCAGCCCCAGCATTTT. This translates into CASSETGGQPQHF.

The V call is TRBV28, the J call TRBJ1-2; tentatively, D is TRBD1 (5 bases). The ends were cut back, 8 bases at V and 4 bases at J, with 11 bases in the middle. Germline V CDR1 and CDR2: MDHEN, SYDVKM. The CDR3 is made up of 12 amino acids. CDR3 loop: CASHKTVYGYTF. Written as DNA, the CDR3 is TGTGCCAGCCATAAGACAGTCTATGGCTACACCTTC.

The chain joins TRBV2 to TRBJ1-3, with TRBD1 as a possible D gene (5 bases). The CDR3 spans 14 residues. In germline, CDR1 is SNHLY, CDR2 FYNNEI. Trimming took 1 base from V and 4 from J, leaving 8 bases between them. CDR3 protein: CASSEGQGGNTIYF. Written as DNA, the CDR3 is TGTGCCAGCAGTGAAGGGCAGGGAGGAAACACCATATATTTT.

This chain connects TRBV7-2 to TRBJ2-3; 9 bases agree with TRBD2. CDR1 SGHTA and CDR2 FQGNSA come from the germline V gene. The J segment lost 6 bases and the V segment lost 2 bases, leaving 6 bases of the junction unmatched. The CDR3 runs 15 residues. CDR3 amino acids: CASSLRRGGLDTQYF. The CDR3 DNA reads TGTGCCAGCAGCTTACGGCGGGGGGGCCTGGATACGCAGTATTTT.

V usage is TRBV6-2 or TRBV6-3 and J usage is TRBJ2-7; the D is unclear. Germline V gene sequence: CDR1 MNHEY, CDR2 SVGEGT. Trimming took 2 bases from V and 4 from J, leaving 6 bases between them. CDR3 size: 12 residues. For the CDR3, the DNA is TGTGCCAGCAGTTACGACGGATACGAGCAGTACTTC. It specifies CASSYDGYEQYF.